This section outlines one T cell receptor beta chain sequence together with its context. The target antigen is unknown. Primers for the PCR totalled 60 Vbeta and 13 Jbeta. The authors' processing: Roughly 11 million shared chains were among about 80 million unique TCR beta chains counted in a later analysis. TCRdb keeps only in-frame clones here, not all; method: immunoSEQ multiplex PCR. That table furnishes V, J and clone size, whereas the DNA furnished D and trimming. This table holds about 130,000 clones, approximately 80% found once. The sample comes from a study of cytomegalovirus exposure and HLA in healthy donors. Study overall: Among the 398 donors who were genotyped, roughly 85% fell in the genetic ancestry cluster that is associated with self-reported Caucasian donors. General study results and limits: Investigators reported approximately 150 TCR beta chains as tied to cytomegalovirus. Immune exposure information available was restricted to CMV serostatus.

CDR3 length equals 11 residues. The V end lost 2 bases, the J end lost 3 bases, and 2 bases lay between the germline ends. Germline CDR1 reads SGDLS; CDR2 reads YYNGEE. Sequenced input: PBMCs. The TCR was taken from an older woman in good health and CMV-seronegative. This chain joins TRBV9 and TRBJ2-5; D call uncertain. The CDR3 nucleotides are TGTGCCAGCAGCGTCGAAGAGACCCAGTACTTC. Translated, it gives CASSVEETQYF.